This TCR beta chain comes out of a study of CD8+ T cells in alopecia areata (dated by TCRdb to the late 2010s). In the study overall: The treated patients took part in an open-label pilot trial in which moderate-to-severe alopecia areata was treated with oral tofacitinib at 5 to 10 mg twice daily. TCRbeta CDR3 regions were amplified by immunoSEQ multiplex PCR using 35 Vbeta forward and 13 Jbeta reverse primers. Patients received tofacitinib for 6 to 18 months and were then followed off drug for 6 months to check for delayed response and recurrence. Clonality in the scalp was compared among normal scalp (n=4), patchy alopecia areata scalp (n=8), and alopecia totalis/universalis scalp (n=8). In both human patients and the C3H/HeJ mouse model, the study applied high-throughput TCRbeta sequencing to look at T cell clonal expansion in alopecia areata. Scalp tissue and sorted CD4+ and CD8+ peripheral blood T cells from patchy and totalis/universalis alopecia areata patients and from healthy controls were covered by human TCRbeta sequencing. RNA was obtained with the PAXgene miRNA kit for fixed scalp, the miRNeasy kit for PBMCs, and the RNeasy kit for mouse skin. Patients on tofacitinib were biopsied at baseline and after 4 and 24 weeks of treatment, and several of the patients also had a later scalp biopsy. In treated patients, disease severity was measured using the SALT score, which gives the percentage of scalp surface area affected.

Libraries came from the immunoSEQ multiplex PCR assay. RNA was extracted from all samples and reverse transcribed into cDNA as template for TCR sequencing. SuperScript III was used to make first-strand cDNA, primed with a 2:1 mix of oligo-dT and random hexamers. Amplification bias was assessed with a synthetic immune receptor repertoire, and residual bias was removed computationally. The original pipeline was this. Raw reads were preprocessed to remove errors, and CDR3 was defined by IMGT conventions from the conserved cysteine to phenylalanine. To get clonality, Shannon entropy was normalized by log2 of the number of productive unique TCRs and the result was subtracted from 1. CD4 or CD8 identity of scalp clones was inferred by cross-referencing scalp TCRbeta sequences with sorted blood CD4 and CD8 repertoires. TCRdb holds this immuneACCESS table with in-frame rearrangements only. Some clones are missing; in checked studies, unresolved V genes explain under half, and the rest has no known cause. The V and J calls and clone size were taken over from that table, and D and trimming were inferred from the DNA. The sample table contains about 290,000 clones; only one count was recorded for about 62% of them. 1.8% of the sample belongs to the ten largest clones.

Sequences SGHRS (CDR1) and YFSETQ (CDR2) are obtained from the germline V gene. Including cysteine and phenylalanine, the CDR3 has 15 amino acids. Just CDR3 DNA is preserved here, 45 bases in frame from base 1. The trim is 0 bases for V and 2 bases for J, with a gap of 10 bases between the germline ends. This clone was seen once. Its antigen remains unidentified. Per-nucleotide qualities are absent, and no much larger clonotype sits a single base away. The time point label, read with the paper, signifies: less than 30 weeks on oral tofacitinib. What this sample's treatment or condition label stands for: oral pan-JAK inhibitor, 5-10 mg twice daily. Lesional scalp punch biopsies and peripheral blood were obtained from alopecia areata patients. PBMCs were isolated by density centrifugation and stained for CD3, CD4 and CD8, after which CD4+ and CD8+ T cells were sorted on a FACSAria. Here is what the overall study found, with its caveats: During tofacitinib treatment, many expanded lesional clones stuck around in both scalp and blood, and this persistence may partly explain why relapse happens after treatment is stopped. Because the treated cohort was small and had only one nonresponder, larger studies are needed to examine links between baseline CD8+ expansion and response. TCR sequences shared between patients were less clear than in mice, possibly partly because of HLA diversity in the patient population. Scalp clonality and the number of expanded CD8+ clones among the top 100 scalp clones were significantly decreased by tofacitinib. Higher clonality and more expanded CD8+ clones were observed in lesional scalp than in normal scalp, particularly in alopecia totalis/universalis, a finding suggestive of antigenic drive. Unlike mouse skin, which is dominated by gammadelta T cells, normal human skin has resident alphabeta T cells that are also sequenced, and this complicates analysis of the scalp TCR repertoire.

Sequences were derived from CD4+ T cells sorted from blood, sampled at week 24, from a patient treated with tofacitinib. This receptor was obtained from a human donor with alopecia areata. The chain links TRBV5-1 with TRBJ2-3; the D call is possibly TRBD1 or TRBD2, each sharing 6 bases. The nucleotide sequence is given as TGCGCCAGCAGCTTGGCCGGGGGCTACACAGATACGCAGTATTTT. The resulting protein is CASSLAGGYTDTQYF.